One sample yielded the 9 T cell receptor beta chains listed below, sequenced in a study of OX40 agonist ivuxolimab in advanced cancers. The repertoire was sequenced with immunoSEQ multiplex PCR; TCRdb's copy has only in-frame clones and lacks some. This sample carries some 35,000 clones, 76% of them seen once, and the ten largest clones take 20% to 25%. This specimen consisted of CD4+ or CD8+ T cells sorted from blood, obtained in a trial of the OX40 agonist ivuxolimab. The receptors come from an adult with an advanced solid tumor such as melanoma, head and neck, liver or kidney cancer.

This clone was picked up a small number of times. The V call is TRBV7-2, the J call TRBJ2-5; D unresolved. V lost 2 bases and J lost 5, with 12 bases in between. Germline CDR1 reads SGHTA; CDR2 reads FQGNSA. This CDR3 has 14 amino acids. CDR3 protein: CASSLFLPTETQYF. The CDR3 region has the DNA TGTGCCAGCAGCTTATTTTTACCGACCGAGACCCAGTACTTC.

This clone was seen only a few times. V and J are TRBV5-1 and TRBJ2-2; 7 positions match TRBD1. Germline V gene data show CDR1 as SGHRS and CDR2 as YFSETQ. The trim removed 0 bases at V and 6 bases at J, leaving 2 bases unmatched. CDR3 length: 14 amino acids. For the CDR3, the DNA is TGCGCCAGCAGCTTGGAACAGGGGCCCGGGGAGCTGTTTTTT. Amino acid sequence: CASSLEQGPGELFF.

This clone came up once. The chain has TRBV20-1 and TRBJ1-1; D is undetermined. CDR3 length: 11 amino acids. V was clipped by 6 bases and J by 1 base, with 6 bases between them. Germline V gene data show CDR1 as DFQATT and CDR2 as SNEGSKA (reference sequence). The CDR3 protein is CSAWKNTEAFF. In DNA, the CDR3 is TGCAGTGCCTGGAAGAACACTGAAGCTTTCTTT.

This rearrangement joins TRBV5-1 to TRBJ2-7; D is unclear. Germline loops: CDR1 SGHRS, CDR2 YFSETQ. The CDR3 is 16 residues long. Trimming took 2 bases from V and 0 from J, leaving 15 bases between them. As DNA, the CDR3 is TGCGCCAGCAGCTTTCGCCGGACCCCGGGCTCCTACGAGCAGTACTTC. Translation gives CASSFRRTPGSYEQYF.

The V gene is TRBV5-4, the J gene TRBJ2-3, with D unclear. The CDR3 is 13 residues long. V lost 0 bases and J lost 6, with 8 bases in between. CDR1 is SGHNT, CDR2 YYREEE, per germline (reference sequence). This CDR3 is CASSLESRDTQYF. CDR3 DNA sequence: TGTGCCAGCAGCTTGGAGTCCAGGGATACGCAGTATTTT.

The chain links TRBV9 to TRBJ2-3; D unclear. CDR1 SGDLS and CDR2 YYNGEE come from the germline V gene. Trimming stripped 2 bases from V and 0 bases from J, with 4 bases between. The CDR3 has 13 residues. The CDR3 loop is CASSVSSTDTQYF. In DNA form, the CDR3 reads TGTGCCAGCAGCGTTTCGAGCACAGATACGCAGTATTTT.

The V gene is TRBV7-2, the J gene TRBJ1-3, with TRBD1 as a possible D gene (6 bases). Germline values: CDR1 SGHTA, CDR2 FQGNSA. The ends were cut back, 5 bases at V and 4 bases at J, with 15 bases in the middle. CDR3 length equals 15 residues. Here the CDR3 reads CASSPGGLGGNTIYF. The CDR3 nucleotides read TGTGCCAGCAGCCCCGGGGGGCTAGGAGGAAACACCATATATTTT.

Worth noting for this clone: Other DNA sequences in this sample translate to the same CDR3. The chain joins TRBV4-1 to TRBJ1-2; no clear D. The V end was cut by 0 bases, the J end by 4 bases, with 9 bases between. This CDR3 is 14 amino acids long. The V gene's germline CDR1 is MGHRA and CDR2 YSYEKL. As DNA, the CDR3 is TGCGCCAGCAGCCAAGATCTAGGGTTCTATGGCTACACCTTC. Its protein is CASSQDLGFYGYTF.

V is TRBV27 and J is TRBJ2-3; D call uncertain. The V end was cut by 4 bases, the J end by 0 bases, with 11 bases between. Germline V gives CDR1 MNHEY, CDR2 SMNVEV (reference sequence). The CDR3 is 15 residues long. In nucleotides, the CDR3 is TGTGCCAGCAGTTCGTACCAGAGGAGCACAGATACGCAGTATTTT. Translated, it gives CASSSYQRSTDTQYF.